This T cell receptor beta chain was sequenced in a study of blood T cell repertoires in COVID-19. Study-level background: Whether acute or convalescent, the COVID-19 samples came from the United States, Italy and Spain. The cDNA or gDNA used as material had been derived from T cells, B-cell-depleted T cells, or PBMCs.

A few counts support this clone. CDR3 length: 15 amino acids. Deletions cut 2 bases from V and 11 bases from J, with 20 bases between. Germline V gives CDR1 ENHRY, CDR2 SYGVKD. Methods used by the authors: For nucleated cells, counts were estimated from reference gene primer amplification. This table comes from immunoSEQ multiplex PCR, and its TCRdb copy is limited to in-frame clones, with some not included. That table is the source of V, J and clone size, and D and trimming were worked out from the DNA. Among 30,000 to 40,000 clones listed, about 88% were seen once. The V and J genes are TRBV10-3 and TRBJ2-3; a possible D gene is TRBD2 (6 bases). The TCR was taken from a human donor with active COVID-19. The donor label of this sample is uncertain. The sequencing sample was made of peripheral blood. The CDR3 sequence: CAISESGNSGGKQYF. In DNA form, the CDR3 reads TGTGCCATCAGTGAGAGTGGGAACAGTGGAGGGAAGCAGTATTTT.